The source of this T cell receptor beta chain is a study of T cells in Graves' hyperthyroidism and ophthalmopathy. TCR beta CDR3 regions were amplified from RNA transcripts. TCR CDR3 underwent first-round RT-PCR with the HTBI primer set. MiXCR was run by TCRdb on the multiplex PCR reads, yielding one entry per CDR3 protein. The data hold around 350,000 distinct CDR3 sequences, with 14% observed a single time. This CDR3 spans 16 amino acids. The junction had 10 bases not matched to a gene; V was cut back by 1 base and J by 6 bases. Germline V CDR1 and CDR2: GTSNPN, SVGIG (reference sequence). This clonotype has at least ten counts.

The sample was blood. This sequence originates from a woman aged 30 to 39 with Graves' ophthalmopathy. The chain has TRBV30 and TRBJ2-1; 9 bases fit TRBD2. CDR3 region: CAWSGRRGGGANEQFF. The CDR3 region has the DNA TGTGCCTGGAGTGGAAGGAGAGGCGGGGGGGCCAATGAGCAGTTCTTC.